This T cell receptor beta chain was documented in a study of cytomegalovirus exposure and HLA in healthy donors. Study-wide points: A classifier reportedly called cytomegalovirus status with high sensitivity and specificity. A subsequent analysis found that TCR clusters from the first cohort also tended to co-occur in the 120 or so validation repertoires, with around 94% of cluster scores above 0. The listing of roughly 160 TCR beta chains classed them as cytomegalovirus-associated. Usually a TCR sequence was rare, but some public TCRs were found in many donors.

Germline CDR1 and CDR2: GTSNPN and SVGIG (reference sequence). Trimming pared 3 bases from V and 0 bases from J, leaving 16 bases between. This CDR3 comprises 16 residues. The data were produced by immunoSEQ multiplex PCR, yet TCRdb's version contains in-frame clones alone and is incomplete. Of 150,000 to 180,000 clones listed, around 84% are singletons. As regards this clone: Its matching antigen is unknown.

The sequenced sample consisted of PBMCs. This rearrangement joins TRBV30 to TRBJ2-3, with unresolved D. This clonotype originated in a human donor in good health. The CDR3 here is CAWSPPGSISTDTQYF. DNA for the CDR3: TGTGCCTGGAGCCCCCCGGGTTCGATTAGCACAGATACGCAGTATTTT.